The 25 T cell receptor beta chains presented below share a single source sample, sequenced in a study of cytomegalovirus exposure and HLA in healthy donors. The table came from immunoSEQ multiplex PCR; TCRdb's copy has only in-frame clones and leaves some out. The sample lists under 100,000 clones, 96% occurring once. The sequenced sample was PBMCs. These receptors came from a man aged 18 to 29 in good health and CMV-seronegative.

The chain joins TRBV6-1 to TRBJ1-2, with 8 positions matching TRBD1. Germline-derived CDR1 and CDR2 are MNHNS and SASEGT. Losses at the gene ends were 1 base for V and 8 bases for J; bases not matched to a gene: 6. The CDR3 is made up of 14 amino acids. In DNA form, the CDR3 reads TGTGCCAGCAGTGAAGGGGGACAGGTGTACGGCTACACCTTC. Translated: CASSEGGQVYGYTF.

The J gene is TRBJ2-7, the V gene TRBV7-9, with 10 positions matching TRBD2. Germline CDR1 SEHNR, CDR2 FQNEAQ (reference sequence). The CDR3 totals 16 residues. The trim removed 2 bases at V and 4 bases at J, leaving 8 bases unmatched. The CDR3 DNA reads as TGTGCCAGCAGCTTAACCCGGACTAGCGGAGAATACGAGCAGTACTTC. Protein: CASSLTRTSGEYEQYF.

The rearrangement joins TRBV5-6 to TRBJ2-1; D perhaps matches TRBD1 (5 bases). The CDR3 is 12 amino acids. Per germline, CDR1 SGHDT and CDR2 YYEEEE. Trimming stripped 0 bases from V and 8 bases from J, with 6 bases between. The CDR3 protein is CASSLGRDEQFF. CDR3 sequence (DNA): TGTGCCAGCAGCTTGGGCAGGGATGAGCAGTTCTTC.

The chain carries TRBV28 and TRBJ1-1; 7 nucleotides match TRBD1. The germline V gene encodes CDR1 MDHEN and CDR2 SYDVKM. The CDR3 contains 17 residues. Unmatched junction bases numbered 10, after V lost 3 bases and J lost 0 bases. CDR3 coding DNA: TGTGCCAGCAGTTTGAGAGGGGGCAAGGAGATGAACACTGAAGCTTTCTTT. Protein sequence: CASSLRGGKEMNTEAFF.

V usage is TRBV5-6 and J usage is TRBJ2-4; D not resolved. V was trimmed by 0 bases and J by 4 bases, leaving 11 bases between them. Germline CDR1 and CDR2: SGHDT and YYEEEE. This CDR3 is 15 amino acids long. CDR3 sequence: CASSLVGQGKNIQYF. The DNA of the CDR3 is TGTGCCAGCAGCTTGGTGGGCCAAGGAAAAAACATTCAGTACTTC.

V is TRBV7-3 and J is TRBJ2-1, with a weak D call TRBD1 (6 bases). In germline, CDR1 is SGHTA, CDR2 FQGTGA. V was shortened by 1 base and J by 9 bases, with 16 bases between the two germline ends. The CDR3 spans 15 residues. The CDR3 sequence is CASSLIQGGIGEQFF. The CDR3 coding sequence is TGTGCCAGCAGCTTAATACAGGGTGGTATTGGTGAGCAGTTCTTC.

The gene calls are TRBV4-1 and TRBJ2-7, with TRBD2 as a possible D gene (6 bases). V gave up 2 bases and J gave up 5 bases, with 7 bases separating them. CDR1 is MGHRA, CDR2 YSYEKL, per germline. The length of the CDR3 is 12 residues. CDR3 sequence: CASSQPGDEQYF. CDR3 in DNA: TGCGCCAGCAGCCAACCGGGAGACGAGCAGTACTTC.

This sequence joins TRBV4-3 and TRBJ2-6; D may be TRBD1 (6 bases). The CDR3 totals 16 residues. V shed 0 bases and J shed 2 bases, with 8 bases lying between them. Germline lookup yields CDR1 LGHNA and CDR2 YSLEER. The CDR3 loop is CASSQETGTGANVLTF. CDR3 bases: TGCGCCAGCAGCCAAGAAACAGGGACTGGGGCCAACGTCCTGACTTTC.

The chain links TRBV18 to TRBJ2-3; the D gene is possibly TRBD2 (6 bases). V was shortened by 0 bases and J by 4 bases, with 8 bases between the two germline ends. The germline CDR1 and CDR2 sequences are KGHSH and LQKENI. The CDR3 extends over 14 amino acids. The CDR3 protein is CASSPPGGPDTQYF. DNA of the CDR3: TGTGCCAGCTCACCACCGGGGGGTCCAGATACGCAGTATTTT.

The chain employs TRBV28 and TRBJ2-6; TRBD1 aligns across 10 bases. Germline trimming cut 8 bases from V and 1 base from J; bases unmatched to any gene: 5. Per germline, CDR1 MDHEN and CDR2 SYDVKM. This CDR3 has 16 residues. The DNA of the CDR3 is TGTGCCAGCGGGGGACAGGGGAAGTCTGGGGCCAACGTCCTGACTTTC. It is translated as CASGGQGKSGANVLTF.

The chain recombines TRBV6-1 with TRBJ2-7, with TRBD2 matching 7 bases. Germline V lookup: CDR1 MNHNS, CDR2 SASEGT. The CDR3 has 14 amino acids. V was pared by 8 bases and J by 1 base, with 8 bases of the junction left unmatched. DNA for the CDR3: TGTGCCAGCGGACGCGGGAGTCATTCCTACGAGCAGTACTTC. Translating gives CASGRGSHSYEQYF.

This clone was observed a single time. The chain is built from TRBV11-3 and TRBJ2-7; 7 nucleotides line up with TRBD1. The CDR3 totals 14 residues. From germline, CDR1 is SGHNT and CDR2 YENEEA. V was clipped by 4 bases and J by 2 bases; unmatched bases: 5. This CDR3 is CASSSRDRAYEQYV. CDR3 sequence (DNA): TGTGCCAGCAGCTCCCGGGACAGAGCCTACGAGCAGTACGTC.

Points on this clone: One end of the junction fails to match germline, which may point to a read error. In nucleotides, the CDR3 is TGTGCTAGCAGCTTAGCGGGCCAGTCCAATGAGCAGTTCTTC. Its protein product is CASSLAGQSNEQFF. The chain carries TRBV7-7 and TRBJ2-1; TRBD2 agrees at 7 bases. The germline gives CDR1 SSHAT, CDR2 FNYEAQ (reference sequence). The length of the CDR3 is 14 residues.

This sequence joins TRBV29-1 and TRBJ2-3; no definite D call. The germline CDR1 and CDR2 sequences are SQVTM and ANQGSEA. Trimming cost V 5 bases and J 0 bases, with 9 bases left between them. The CDR3 loop spans 13 amino acids. CDR3 region: CSVSRSSTDTQYF. CDR3 coding DNA: TGCAGCGTTTCGCGGTCTAGCACAGATACGCAGTATTTT.

This clone was observed a handful of times. V and J are TRBV6-6 and TRBJ1-2; D uncertain. Trimming cost V 0 bases and J 2 bases, with 10 bases left between them. CDR3 length: 15 amino acids. Looked up from germline, CDR1 is MNHNY and CDR2 is SVGAGI (reference sequence). DNA for the CDR3: TGTGCCAGCAGTTACTCTTTTGGAGGGAACTATGGCTACACCTTC. This sequence encodes CASSYSFGGNYGYTF.

J is TRBJ1-2 and V is TRBV5-6; possible D gene TRBD1, 5 bases. The CDR3 extends over 17 amino acids. The V end was cut by 4 bases, the J end by 4 bases, with 23 bases between. From germline, CDR1 is SGHDT and CDR2 YYEEEE. The CDR3 loop reads CASSLEFGTLGSYGYTF. DNA for the CDR3: TGTGCCAGCAGCCTGGAGTTCGGGACTCTGGGGAGCTATGGCTACACCTTC.

This chain links TRBV6-1 with TRBJ2-7, with D perhaps matching TRBD2 (6 bases). V was pared by 2 bases and J by 4 bases, with 12 bases between. This CDR3 has 14 amino acids. Germline-derived CDR1 and CDR2 are MNHNS and SASEGT. CDR3 sequence: CASSEMGGSYEQYV. CDR3 nucleotides: TGTGCCAGCAGTGAAATGGGGGGTAGTTACGAGCAGTACGTC.

The chain couples TRBV7-2 to TRBJ1-2; tentative D call: TRBD1 (6 bases). V was shortened by 5 bases and J by 4 bases, with 14 bases between the two germline ends. Germline V gene lookup returns CDR1 SGHTA and CDR2 FQGNSA. The CDR3 totals 14 residues. In nucleotides, the CDR3 is TGTGCCAGCAGCGCCTCAGGGGATGGCTATGGCTACACCTTC. It specifies CASSASGDGYGYTF.

The chain has TRBV6-1 and TRBJ1-5, with D possibly being TRBD1 (5 bases). Germline V gene sequence: CDR1 MNHNS, CDR2 SASEGT. CDR3 size: 15 residues. Trimming shortened V by 10 bases and J by 0 bases, and 16 bases separated the two germline ends. CDR3 coding DNA: TGTGCCATCCGACGACAGAGAGATAGCAATCAGCCCCAGCATTTT. It is translated as CAIRRQRDSNQPQHF.

The V gene is TRBV11-1, the J gene TRBJ1-1; TRBD1 is a possible D gene (5 bases). The V end was cut by 3 bases, the J end by 3 bases, with 14 bases between. The CDR3 loop spans 15 amino acids. Germline CDR1 and CDR2: SGHAT and FQDESV (reference sequence). DNA of the CDR3: TGTGCCAGCAGCTTTCATCCAGGGTTCGACACTGAAGCTTTCTTT. Amino acids: CASSFHPGFDTEAFF. Looking up the rest from reference TRBV11-1 and TRBJ1-1 gives the full variable domain: EAEVAQSPRYKITEKSQAVAFWCDPISGHATLYWYRQILGQGPELLVQFQDESVVDDSQLPKDRFSAERLKGVDSTLKIQPAELGDSAMYLCASSFHPGFDTEAFFGQGTRLTVV.

The CDR3, as DNA: TGCGCCAGCAGCTTGGGACTAGGTCTATACGAGCAGTACTTC. Translation gives CASSLGLGLYEQYF. The chain carries TRBV5-1 and TRBJ2-5; possible D gene TRBD2, 6 bases. The J call may be faulty, since TRBJ2-7 better matches the DNA end. The CDR3 covers 14 residues. Germline V gene lookup returns CDR1 SGHRS and CDR2 YFSETQ.

This chain joins TRBV27 and TRBJ1-4; 8 nucleotides line up with TRBD1. This CDR3 has 15 amino acids. Germline trimming cut 3 bases from V and 8 bases from J; bases unmatched to any gene: 8. CDR1 and CDR2 (germline): MNHEY, SMNVEV (reference sequence). The CDR3 DNA reads as TGTGCCAGCAGTTTGCAGGGGGCGCTTATCGAAAAACTGTTTTTT. This codes for CASSLQGALIEKLFF.

This chain links TRBV5-1 with TRBJ2-1; tentative D call: TRBD1 (5 bases). CDR3 size: 15 residues. The V and J ends lost 2 bases and 5 bases respectively, with 14 bases between them. Germline CDR1 and CDR2: SGHRS and YFSETQ. The CDR3 coding sequence is TGCGCCAGCAGCTTACAGCAGGGTTTTAACAATGAGCAGTTCTTC. Its protein is CASSLQQGFNNEQFF. Filled out from reference TRBV5-1 and TRBJ2-1, the complete variable domain reads KAGVTQTPRYLIKTRGQQVTLSCSPISGHRSVSWYQQTPGQGLQFLFEYFSETQRNKGNFPGRFSGRQFSNSRSEMNVSTLELGDSALYLCASSLQQGFNNEQFFGPGTRLTVL.

The chain combines TRBV29-1 with TRBJ1-2; TRBD1 aligns across 9 bases. Germline CDR1 is SQVTM and CDR2 is ANQGSEA. After removal of 6 bases from V and 4 bases from J, the junction contained 15 bases not matched to a gene. The CDR3 is made up of 16 amino acids. CDR3 amino acids: CSVLVPGQGTPYGYTF. The CDR3 region has the DNA TGCAGCGTCCTCGTCCCGGGACAGGGAACCCCCTATGGCTACACCTTC.

The V call is TRBV10-2, the J call TRBJ2-3, with 13 nucleotides matching TRBD2. CDR3 length: 19 amino acids. Germline V gives CDR1 WSHSY, CDR2 SAAADI. V dropped 5 bases and J dropped 2; count of bases not matched to a gene: 13. DNA for the CDR3: TGCGCCAGCAGTCCGGGACTAGCGGGATTCCCATCCGCCACAGATACGCAGTATTTT. Translated: CASSPGLAGFPSATDTQYF.